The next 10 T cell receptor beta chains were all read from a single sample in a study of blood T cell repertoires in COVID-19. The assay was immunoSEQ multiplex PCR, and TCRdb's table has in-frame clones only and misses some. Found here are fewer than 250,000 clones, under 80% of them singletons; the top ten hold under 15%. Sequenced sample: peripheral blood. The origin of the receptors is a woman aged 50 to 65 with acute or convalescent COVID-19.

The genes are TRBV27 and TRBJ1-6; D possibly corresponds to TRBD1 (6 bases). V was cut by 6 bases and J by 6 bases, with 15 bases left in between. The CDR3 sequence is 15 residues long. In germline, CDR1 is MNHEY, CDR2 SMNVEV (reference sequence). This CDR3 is CASSQAGTSNSPLHF. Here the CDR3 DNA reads TGTGCCAGCAGCCAAGCCGGGACAAGTAATTCACCCCTCCACTTT.

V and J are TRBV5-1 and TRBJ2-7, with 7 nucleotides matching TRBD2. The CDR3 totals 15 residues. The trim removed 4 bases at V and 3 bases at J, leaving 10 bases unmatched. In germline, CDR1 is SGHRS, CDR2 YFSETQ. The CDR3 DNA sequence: TGCGCCAGCAGCCCCACAAGCGGGGAGATCTACGAGCAGTACTTC. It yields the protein CASSPTSGEIYEQYF.

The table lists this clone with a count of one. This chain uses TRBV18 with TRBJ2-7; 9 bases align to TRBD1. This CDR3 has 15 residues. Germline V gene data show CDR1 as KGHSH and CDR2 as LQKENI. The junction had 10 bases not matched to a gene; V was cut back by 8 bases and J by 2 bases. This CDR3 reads CASTLATGGPYEQYF. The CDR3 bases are TGTGCCAGCACATTAGCCACAGGGGGCCCCTACGAGCAGTACTTC. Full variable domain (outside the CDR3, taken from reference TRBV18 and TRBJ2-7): NAGVMQNPRHLVRRRGQEARLRCSPMKGHSHVYWYRQLPEEGLKFMVYLQKENIIDESGMPKERFSAEFPKEGPSILRIQQVVRGDSAAYFCASTLATGGPYEQYFGPGTRLTVT.

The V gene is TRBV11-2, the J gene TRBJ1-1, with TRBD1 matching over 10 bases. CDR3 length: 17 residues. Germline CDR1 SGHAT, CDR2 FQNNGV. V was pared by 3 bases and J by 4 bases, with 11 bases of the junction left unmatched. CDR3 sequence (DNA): TGTGCCAGCAGCTTCCCGGGACAGGGGACCTGGGGCACTGAAGCTTTCTTT. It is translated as CASSFPGQGTWGTEAFF.

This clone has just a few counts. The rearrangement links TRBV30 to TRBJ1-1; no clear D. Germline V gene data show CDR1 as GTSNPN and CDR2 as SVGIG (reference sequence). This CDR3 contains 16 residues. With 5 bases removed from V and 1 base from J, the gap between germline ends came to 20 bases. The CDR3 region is CAWAGKAQFRNTEAFF. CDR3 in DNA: TGTGCCTGGGCGGGGAAAGCCCAGTTCAGGAACACTGAAGCTTTCTTT.

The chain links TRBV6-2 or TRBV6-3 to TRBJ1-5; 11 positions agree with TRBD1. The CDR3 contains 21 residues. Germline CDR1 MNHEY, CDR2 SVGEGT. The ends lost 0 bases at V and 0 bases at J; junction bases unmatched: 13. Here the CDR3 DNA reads TGTGCCAGCAGTTACTCTCCGGACAGGGGGCGAAATCCCTATAGCAATCAGCCCCAGCATTTT. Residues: CASSYSPDRGRNPYSNQPQHF.

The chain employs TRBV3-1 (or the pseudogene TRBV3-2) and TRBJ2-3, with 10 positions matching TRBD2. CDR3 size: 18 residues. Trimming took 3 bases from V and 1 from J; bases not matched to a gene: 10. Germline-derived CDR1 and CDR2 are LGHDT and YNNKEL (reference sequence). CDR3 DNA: TGTGCCAGCAGCCAGCAGCGGGGGGGCCGGAGGGGCACAGATACGCAGTATTTT. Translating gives CASSQQRGGRRGTDTQYF.

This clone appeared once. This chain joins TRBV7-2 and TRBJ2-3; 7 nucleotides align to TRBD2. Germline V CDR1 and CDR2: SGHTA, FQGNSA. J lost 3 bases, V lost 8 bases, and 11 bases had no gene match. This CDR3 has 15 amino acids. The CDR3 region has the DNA TGTGCCAGCGGGGGTAGCGGGTTGAGAACAGATACGCAGTATTTT. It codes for CASGGSGLRTDTQYF. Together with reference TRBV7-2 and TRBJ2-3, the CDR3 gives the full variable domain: GAGVSQSPSNKVTEKGKDVELRCDPISGHTALYWYRQSLGQGLEFLIYFQGNSAPDKSGLPSDRFSAERTGGSVSTLTIQRTQQEDSAVYLCASGGSGLRTDTQYFGPGTRLTVL.

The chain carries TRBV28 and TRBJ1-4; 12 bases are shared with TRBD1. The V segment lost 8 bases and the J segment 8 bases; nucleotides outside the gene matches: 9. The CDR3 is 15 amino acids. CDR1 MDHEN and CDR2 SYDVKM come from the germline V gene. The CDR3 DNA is TGTGCCAGCGCCTCAGCCGGGACAGGGGGCGAAAAACTGTTTTTT. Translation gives CASASAGTGGEKLFF. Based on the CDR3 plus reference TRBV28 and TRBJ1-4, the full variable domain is DVKVTQSSRYLVKRTGEKVFLECVQDMDHENMFWYRQDPGLGLRLIYFSYDVKMKEKGDIPEGYSVSREKKERFSLILESASTNQTSMYLCASASAGTGGEKLFFGSGTQLSVL.

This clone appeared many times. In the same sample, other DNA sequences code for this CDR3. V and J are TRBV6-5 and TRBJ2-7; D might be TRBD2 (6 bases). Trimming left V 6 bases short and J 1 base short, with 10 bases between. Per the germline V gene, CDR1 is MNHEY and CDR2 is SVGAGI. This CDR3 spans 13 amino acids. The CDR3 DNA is TGTGCCAGCAGGCGGGGCCAGTCCTACGAGCAGTACTTC. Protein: CASRRGQSYEQYF.